The T cell receptor (beta chain) described here comes from a study of blood T cell repertoires in COVID-19. Study information: Collection of acute and convalescent COVID-19 samples took place in the United States, Italy and Spain. PBMCs, B-cell-depleted T cells, or T cells provided the cDNA or gDNA that made up the material.

Per the germline V gene, CDR1 is LGHNA and CDR2 is YSLEER. The CDR3 runs 17 residues. V trimming: 0 bases; J trimming: 3 bases; junction bases outside the gene matches: 9. Per the authors' pipeline: From reference gene primer amplification, estimates of nucleated cell counts were derived. Assay used: immunoSEQ multiplex PCR; TCRdb lists only in-frame clones, some missing. V and J calls and clone size are given by that table; D and trimming were obtained from the DNA. The table lists some 51,000 clones, about nine tenths of them singletons. Input material: peripheral blood. The receptor was derived from a human donor with active COVID-19. The donor label of this sample is uncertain. The chain combines TRBV4-3 with TRBJ2-3; TRBD1 agrees at 7 bases. CDR3 in DNA: TGCGCCAGCAGCCAAGACCCAGGGCAGGGGGTAACAGATACGCAGTATTTT. It translates to CASSQDPGQGVTDTQYF.